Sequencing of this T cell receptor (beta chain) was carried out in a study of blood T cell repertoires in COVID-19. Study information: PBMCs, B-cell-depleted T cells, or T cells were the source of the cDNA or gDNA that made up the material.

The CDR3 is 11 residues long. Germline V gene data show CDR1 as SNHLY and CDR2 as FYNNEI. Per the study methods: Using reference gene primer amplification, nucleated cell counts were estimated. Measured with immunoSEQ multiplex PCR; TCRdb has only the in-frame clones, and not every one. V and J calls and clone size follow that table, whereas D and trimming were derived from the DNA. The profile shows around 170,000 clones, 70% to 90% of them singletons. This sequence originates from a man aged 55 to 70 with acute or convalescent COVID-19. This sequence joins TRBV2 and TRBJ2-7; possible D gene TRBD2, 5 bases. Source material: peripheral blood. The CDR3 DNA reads TGTACCGAGCCGGGGTCATACGAGCAGTACTTC. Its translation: CTEPGSYEQYF.